A selection of T cell receptor beta chains follows, all from one sample in a study of blood T cell repertoires in COVID-19. Generated by immunoSEQ multiplex PCR, the TCRdb table keeps only in-frame clones and is missing some. The table lists approximately 160,000 clones, approximately 93% of them singletons. The sample taken for sequencing was peripheral blood. The origin of the receptors is an older woman with COVID-19, enrolled during active disease. Both conserved end residues are part of each CDR3. A D gene is named only where the DNA matches it firmly. Not all rows give a size; the values are once, few, many and, for expanded clones, a class.

j_call,d_call,v_call,clone_size,cdr3_aa,cdr3_nt
TRBJ1-4,.,TRBV10-3,.,CAIRNREATNEKLFF,TGTGCCATCAGGAACAGGGAAGCAACTAATGAAAAACTGTTTTTT
TRBJ1-1,TRBD1,TRBV10-3,.,CAISEFDRGTTEAFF,TGTGCCATCAGTGAGTTCGACAGGGGGACCACTGAAGCTTTCTTT
TRBJ1-1,.,TRBV15,.,CATSSALSTEAFF,TGTGCCACCAGCAGCGCTTTGAGCACTGAAGCTTTCTTT
TRBJ1-1,.,TRBV10-3,.,CALQGAFYKNTEAFF,TGTGCCCTCCAAGGAGCATTTTATAAGAACACTGAAGCTTTCTTT
TRBJ1-2,TRBD1,TRBV27,.,CASSSIMRTGTYGYTF,TGTGCCAGCAGTTCGATCATGAGGACAGGGACTTATGGCTACACCTTC
TRBJ1-4,TRBD1,TRBV9,.,CASSAGQGREKLFF,TGTGCCAGCAGTGCGGGACAGGGGAGGGAAAAACTGTTTTTT
TRBJ1-1,TRBD1,TRBV18,.,CASSPTGRSTEAFF,TGTGCCAGCTCCCCGACAGGGAGGAGCACTGAAGCTTTCTTT
TRBJ1-2,.,TRBV28,.,CASSGTNYGYTF,TGTGCCAGTTCAGGGACTAACTATGGCTACACCTTC
TRBJ1-6,.,TRBV25-1,.,CASSQVGGDSPLHF,TGTGCCAGCAGCCAGGTGGGCGGGGATTCACCCCTCCACTTT
TRBJ2-3,TRBD1,TRBV5-4,.,CASSPGQIMSTDTQYF,TGTGCCAGCAGCCCGGGACAGATTATGAGCACAGATACGCAGTATTTT
TRBJ1-2,TRBD1,TRBV5-4,.,CASRPGTGGGYTF,TGTGCCAGCAGACCTGGGACAGGAGGTGGCTACACCTTC
TRBJ1-5,.,TRBV19,.,CASSTLQGRGNQPQHF,TGTGCCAGTAGTACATTACAGGGACGGGGCAATCAGCCCCAGCATTTT
TRBJ2-1,.,TRBV6-6,.,CASSSPGGGEQFF,TGTGCCAGCAGTTCCCCCGGGGGTGGGGAGCAGTTCTTC
TRBJ2-7,TRBD1,TRBV10-3,.,CAIRGGSSYEQYF,TGTGCCATCAGAGGGGGCAGTTCCTACGAGCAGTACTTC
TRBJ2-4,TRBD2,TRBV19,.,CASRLDRGLENIQYF,TGTGCCAGTAGACTGGATAGGGGACTAGAAAACATTCAGTACTTC
TRBJ1-2,TRBD1,TRBV5-8,.,CASNLGQGAGYTF,TGTGCCAGCAACCTCGGGCAGGGGGCGGGCTACACCTTC
TRBJ2-7,TRBD1,TRBV13,.,CASSLGQGRYEQYF,TGTGCCAGCAGCCTAGGACAGGGTAGATACGAGCAGTACTTC
TRBJ2-7,.,TRBV5-5,few,CASSLRRVYEQYF,TGTGCCAGCAGCCTACGGAGGGTCTACGAGCAGTACTTC
TRBJ1-2,.,TRBV7-3,.,CASSLTGLTGGDYGYTF,TGTGCCAGCAGCTTAACGGGTCTTACCGGGGGGGACTATGGCTACACCTTC
TRBJ1-4,.,TRBV9,once,CASSVVGQKNEKLFF,TGTGCCAGCAGCGTAGTGGGGCAGAAAAATGAAAAACTGTTTTTT
TRBJ2-1,TRBD1,TRBV18,.,CASSLGTGPGYEQFF,TGTGCCAGCTCACTTGGGACAGGGCCAGGGTATGAGCAGTTCTTC
TRBJ2-2,TRBD2,TRBV6-6,.,CASVPSGGAPGELFF,TGTGCCAGCGTGCCAAGCGGGGGGGCCCCCGGGGAGCTGTTTTTT